A selection of T cell receptor beta chains follows, all from one sample in a study of Ad26.COV2.S vaccination and SARS-CoV-2 variants. TCRdb's copy holds only in-frame clones and misses some; the assay was immunoSEQ multiplex PCR. The profile shows 250,000 or so clones, roughly nine tenths of them singletons. The sequencing used peripheral blood, collected in a trial of Ad26.COV2.S vaccine versus placebo. These receptors came from a person between 18 and 65 years old who received the Ad26.COV2.S COVID-19 vaccine or a placebo. CDR3s include the opening cysteine and the closing phenylalanine or tryptophan. D genes are given only for firm matches. Expanded clones get a size class; other rows say once, few or many, or leave the size out.

d_call,v_call,clone_size,j_call,cdr3_nt,cdr3_aa
NA,TRBV5-1,NA,TRBJ2-1,TGCGCCAGCAGCGCCCGGGACTACAATGAGCAGTTCTTC,CASSARDYNEQFF
NA,TRBV2,NA,TRBJ2-7,TGTGCCAGCGAGGGACGGTCCTACGAGCAGTACTTC,CASEGRSYEQYF
NA,TRBV7-3,NA,TRBJ2-3,TGTGCCAGCAGATTTAGCGCCTCTAGCACAGATACGCAGTATTTT,CASRFSASSTDTQYF
NA,TRBV11-2,NA,TRBJ1-4,TGTGCCAGCAGCTTAAACCAAGGAACTAATGAAAAACTGTTTTTT,CASSLNQGTNEKLFF
NA,TRBV7-2,NA,TRBJ2-1,TGTGCCAGCAGCTTGCCCGGGAGCTACAATGAGCAGTTCTTC,CASSLPGSYNEQFF
NA,TRBV4-1,NA,TRBJ2-2,TGCGCCAGCAGCCAAGATCTGACTTCACCGCCGGGGACCGGGGAGCTGTTTTTT,CASSQDLTSPPGTGELFF
TRBD2,TRBV5-4,NA,TRBJ2-1,TGTGCCAGCAGCTTGGTTCCCCCGGGACTAGCGGGAAACAATGAGCAGTTCTTC,CASSLVPPGLAGNNEQFF
TRBD1,TRBV10-1,NA,TRBJ1-4,TGCGCCAGCAGTGAGTCGATAGGCGGAGCACAGGGGGGTGAAAAACTGTTTTTT,CASSESIGGAQGGEKLFF
TRBD2,TRBV6-4,NA,TRBJ2-3,TGTGCCAGCAGTGACTCAGGGCGGGGGGGCCGAGATACGCAGTATTTT,CASSDSGRGGRDTQYF
NA,TRBV12-3/TRBV12-4,NA,TRBJ1-5,TGTGCCAGCAGTTTGAAAGGGAATCAGCCCCAGCATTTT,CASSLKGNQPQHF
NA,TRBV5-6,NA,TRBJ1-1,TGTGCCAGCAGCTTAGGGCCAGGAGGCACTGAAGCTTTCTTT,CASSLGPGGTEAFF
TRBD1,TRBV7-8,NA,TRBJ1-2,TGTGCCAGCAGCCCCAGGGGGCGGGTGGATGGCTACACCTTC,CASSPRGRVDGYTF
NA,TRBV6-2/TRBV6-3,NA,TRBJ2-5,TGTGCCAGCAGTTACTGGCAGGGAGAGACCCAGTACTTC,CASSYWQGETQYF
NA,TRBV5-4,NA,TRBJ2-3,TGTGCCGGCGAGAGGGCCGGCACAGATACGCAGTATTTT,CAGERAGTDTQYF
NA,TRBV27,NA,TRBJ1-2,TGTGCCAGCAGTCTTTACTCCCTCAGTAACTATGGCTACACCTTC,CASSLYSLSNYGYTF
NA,TRBV6-1,NA,TRBJ1-3,TGTGCCAGCTCGCGGCAGGGGACAAGAAACACCATATATTTT,CASSRQGTRNTIYF
NA,TRBV7-2,NA,TRBJ2-7,TGTGCCAGCAGCTCATTATACGAGCAGTACTTC,CASSSLYEQYF
TRBD1,TRBV10-3,medium-sized,TRBJ2-6,TGTGCCATCAGTGAGACAGGGGGCTCTGGGGCCAACGTCCTGACTTTC,CAISETGGSGANVLTF
NA,TRBV7-2,NA,TRBJ1-3,TGTGCCAGCAGCCACTTGATCAGCCTCCCTGGAAACACCATATATTTT,CASSHLISLPGNTIYF
NA,TRBV12-3/TRBV12-4,NA,TRBJ2-3,TGTGCCAGCAGTCCCTACGTGGGGATGCAGTATTTT,CASSPYVGMQYF
NA,TRBV27,NA,TRBJ1-2,TGTGCCAGCAGGGGACTTCTTAATGGCTACACCTTC,CASRGLLNGYTF
TRBD2,TRBV7-2,NA,TRBJ2-3,TGTGCCAGCAGCCTAAGACTAGCGGGGGCCGCCACAGATACGCAGTATTTT,CASSLRLAGAATDTQYF
NA,TRBV10-1,NA,TRBJ2-5,TGCGCCAGCAGTGGTCTGTACGACCAAGAGACCCAGTACTTC,CASSGLYDQETQYF
TRBD2,TRBV9,NA,TRBJ2-1,TGTGCCAGCATGCGGGAGCCTGGCTCCTACAATGAGCAGTTCTTC,CASMREPGSYNEQFF
TRBD1,TRBV4-1,NA,TRBJ1-1,TGCGCCAGCAGCCGGACAGGAGATTTTGAAGCTTTCTTT,CASSRTGDFEAFF
NA,TRBV5-1,few,TRBJ1-5,TGCGCCAGCAGTTCCTCAGGGGACCCTTATCAGCCCCAGCATTTT,CASSSSGDPYQPQHF
TRBD2,TRBV19,NA,TRBJ2-1,TGTGCCAGCAAACGAAGGACTAGCGGCCTGGGGAATGAGCAGTTCTTC,CASKRRTSGLGNEQFF
NA,TRBV20-1,NA,TRBJ2-1,TGCAGTGCTAGTCACGGGGAGGTTTACAATGAGCAGTTCTTC,CSASHGEVYNEQFF
TRBD2,TRBV5-1,NA,TRBJ2-1,TGCGCCAGCAGCTTAAGCGGGGGGGCAAGTTACAATGAGCAGTTCTTC,CASSLSGGASYNEQFF
NA,TRBV11-3,NA,TRBJ2-1,TGTGCCAGCAGCCCAGAGGGGCTAGCGAGGGATGAGCAGTTCTTC,CASSPEGLARDEQFF
NA,TRBV6-1,NA,TRBJ1-5,TGTGCCAGCAGTGAAGGACAGCCCAATCAGCCCCAGCATTTT,CASSEGQPNQPQHF
NA,TRBV6-1,NA,TRBJ1-5,TGTGCCAGCAGTGAAGCAGGGTGGGGTCAGCCCCAGCATTTT,CASSEAGWGQPQHF
TRBD1,TRBV6-1,NA,TRBJ1-1,TGTGCCAGCAGTCAGGGGGCTGGTACTGAAGCTTTCTTT,CASSQGAGTEAFF
NA,TRBV6-2/TRBV6-3,NA,TRBJ1-3,TGTGCCAGCAGCTCAGCGGGGGGCAATGACGGAAACACCATATATTTT,CASSSAGGNDGNTIYF
NA,TRBV6-5,NA,TRBJ2-5,TGTGCCACCCAGACCACCGGAGAGACCCAGTACTTC,CATQTTGETQYF
NA,TRBV10-3,NA,TRBJ1-1,TGTGCCATCAGTGAGTCGGTAGTTCTGAGCACTGAAGCTTTCTTT,CAISESVVLSTEAFF
NA,TRBV29-1,few,TRBJ2-7,TGCAGCGTCGAAGTTGAGGGCAGGGCTAGCTCCTACGAGCAGTACTTC,CSVEVEGRASSYEQYF